This is a list of T cell receptor beta chains from one sample in a study of T cells in Graves' hyperthyroidism and ophthalmopathy. TCRdb re-called the multiplex PCR reads with MiXCR, one entry per CDR3 protein. The sample has hundreds of thousands of distinct CDR3 sequences; about 17% are singletons. The sample taken for sequencing was blood. Every receptor here comes from a woman between 50 and 59 years old with Graves' hyperthyroidism that later progressed to Graves' ophthalmopathy. The CDR3 runs from the conserved cysteine through the conserved F or W. D genes are given only for firm matches. Rows may omit the clone size; those that give it use once, few, many or a size class.

size	D	V	J	DNA	CDR3
NA	NA	TRBV3-1	TRBJ1-6	TGTGCCAGCAACCAAGGGTCACGGAATAATTCACCCCTCCACTTT	CASNQGSRNNSPLHF
few	NA	TRBV15	TRBJ1-2	TGTGCCACCAGCATTACACGAAACTATGGCTACACCTTC	CATSITRNYGYTF
NA	NA	TRBV9	TRBJ1-1	TGTGCCAGCAGCGTAGAGACGGGAACGGGGACTGAAGCTTTCTTT	CASSVETGTGTEAFF
many	TRBD2	TRBV3-1	TRBJ2-1	TGTGCCAGCAGCCAAGATCTGGTAGCCGGTAGCGGGGGAAATGAGCAGTTCTTC	CASSQDLVAGSGGNEQFF
many	NA	TRBV6-6	TRBJ1-2	TGTGCCAGCAGTTACCCTGAGGGGGGTCTTGGCTACACCTTC	CASSYPEGGLGYTF
few	NA	TRBV27	TRBJ1-1	TGTGCCACGAAAACCGGGACCGAGAACACTGAAGCTTTCTTT	CATKTGTENTEAFF
few	NA	TRBV6-1	TRBJ2-7	TGTGCCAGCAGTACCCATGTCTACGAGCAGTACTTC	CASSTHVYEQYF
NA	TRBD1	TRBV5-1	TRBJ1-4	TGCGGCAGCAGCAGGGGACAGCCAACTAATGAAAAACTGTTTTTT	CGSSRGQPTNEKLFF
NA	NA	TRBV9	TRBJ2-2	TGTGCCAGCAGCGCAGGGGGAGGGCCGAACACCGGGGAGCTGTTTTTT	CASSAGGGPNTGELFF
few	NA	TRBV20-1	TRBJ2-2	TGCAGTGCTTACCGGGACAAGAACACCGGGGAGCTGTTTTTT	CSAYRDKNTGELFF
NA	NA	TRBV9	TRBJ2-1	TGTGCCAGCAGCCCGGGACCACGCAATGAGCAGTTCTTC	CASSPGPRNEQFF
few	TRBD2	TRBV5-1	TRBJ2-5	TGCGCCAGCATCCCCATGGGAGGGGCCCAAGAGACCCAGTACTTC	CASIPMGGAQETQYF
NA	NA	TRBV5-4	TRBJ1-1	TGTGCCAGCAGCTTGCGGCTGGCCGGCACTGAAGCTTTCTTT	CASSLRLAGTEAFF
NA	TRBD2	TRBV4-2	TRBJ2-3	TGTGCCAGCAGCCCCCGGGTGAGCGGGGGGACCACAGATACGCAGTATTTT	CASSPRVSGGTTDTQYF
many	NA	TRBV18	TRBJ1-1	TGTGCCAGCTCACCCCTACAGGGTTTCGCTGAAGCTTTCTTT	CASSPLQGFAEAFF
NA	NA	TRBV29-1	TRBJ1-2	TGCAGCACCGCCCGGGCGGGGGGCTATGGCTACACCTTC	CSTARAGGYGYTF
few	NA	TRBV6-1	TRBJ1-3	TGTGCCAGCAGACCCGATATTTACTCTGGAAACACCATATATTTT	CASRPDIYSGNTIYF
many	NA	TRBV12-3/TRBV12-4	TRBJ1-3	TGTGCCAGCAGTTTAGTCGGATACGGCATTGGCTCTGGAAACACCATATATTTT	CASSLVGYGIGSGNTIYF
NA	TRBD1	TRBV7-2	TRBJ2-5	TGTGCCAGCAGCTTAGTAGGGACAGAAGAGACCCAGTACTTC	CASSLVGTEETQYF
NA	TRBD2	TRBV7-3	TRBJ2-3	TGTGCCAGCAGCTCACGGACTAGCGGGGGGCGCAATACGCAGTATTTT	CASSSRTSGGRNTQYF
NA	NA	TRBV6-1	TRBJ2-7	TGTGCCAGCAGACAAGGCCGGGAATCCTACGAGCAGTACTTC	CASRQGRESYEQYF
few	NA	TRBV20-1	TRBJ2-3	TGCAGTGCCGTGGAGGGCGTTAGCACAGATACGCAGTATTTT	CSAVEGVSTDTQYF
once	NA	TRBV5-1	TRBJ1-4	TGCGCCAGCAGCTTGTTTACCGACGATGAAAAACTGTTTTTT	CASSLFTDDEKLFF
NA	NA	TRBV6-1	TRBJ1-1	TGTGCCAGCAGTCTAAGTTTCGTTGGGAACACTGAAGCTTTCTTT	CASSLSFVGNTEAFF